This T cell receptor (beta chain) is drawn from a study of T cells in Graves' hyperthyroidism and ophthalmopathy. TCR beta CDR3 regions were amplified from RNA. The HTBI set primed first-round TCR CDR3 RT-PCR. TCRdb reprocessed the multiplex PCR reads via MiXCR and lists one record per CDR3 protein. Counted here are around 610,000 distinct CDR3 sequences, roughly 14% occurring once; the ten biggest clones make up around 4.5%. This clonotype was observed at least ten times. This sequence originates from a woman in her thirties or forties with Graves' ophthalmopathy. The material sequenced was blood.

CDR3 sequence: CATSDPAWGNIQYF. CDR3 sequence (DNA): TGTGCCACCAGTGACCCTGCGTGGGGAAACATTCAGTACTTC. The J gene is TRBJ2-4, the V gene TRBV24-1, with unresolved D. This CDR3 has 14 amino acids. The germline gives CDR1 KGHDR, CDR2 SFDVKD. V lost 4 bases and J lost 6, with 12 bases in between.